Included here is one T cell receptor (beta chain) sequence, with context. Its specificity is not known. The germline V gene has CDR1 SGHDN and CDR2 FVKESK. With 1 base removed from V and 8 bases from J, the gap between germline ends came to 11 bases. The CDR3 is 13 residues long. The second PCR ran about 6 to 11 cycles with a sample-barcoded 5' primer and J-beta primers. Every single cDNA molecule received a tag from a template-switch adaptor with 12 random nucleotides. TCRdb recomputed calls from the 5' RACE reads with MiXCR, one row per CDR3 protein. The sample includes 850,000 to 1,000,000 distinct CDR3 sequences, 51% of them seen just once. This entry comes from a study of blood T cells in healthy people across ages. General observations from the study: Per million T cells, TCR beta diversity dropped about linearly as age rose.

The V call is TRBV14, the J call TRBJ1-2; D is unclear. The sample comprised blood. This clonotype was obtained from a woman aged 60-70 years in good health. This CDR3 reads CASSQVREGGYTF. Here the CDR3 DNA reads TGTGCCAGCAGCCAAGTTAGGGAAGGGGGCTACACCTTC.